The present T cell receptor (beta chain) was sequenced within a study of beta chain features in type 1 diabetes. General study points: Within each of all four CD4+ subsets, Type 1 diabetes patients had TCRB CDR3s that were moderately but significantly shorter. Individuals with type 1 diabetes displayed fewer insertions and more deletions at VDJ junctions. In these data, an HLA type influence on TCRB rearrangement remained unresolved.

Expressed TCRB transcripts were sequenced because the isolated RNA had all been reverse transcribed beforehand. TCRdb's table, derived via immunoSEQ multiplex PCR, lists solely in-frame clones and lacks some. This sample has about 740,000 clones, with 13% found just once. This clone has a handful of counts. What it recognizes is unknown. This TCR was recovered from a man aged 18 to 29 with type 1 diabetes. Sequencing was carried out using naive CD4+ T cells from blood.

The CDR3 spells CASSGGTSGGNEQFF. The CDR3 bases are TGTGCCAGCAGTGGCGGGACTAGCGGGGGGAATGAGCAGTTCTTC. V and J are TRBV27 and TRBJ2-1; TRBD2 matches 15 bases. The CDR3 has 15 amino acids. Germline lookup yields CDR1 MNHEY and CDR2 SMNVEV (reference sequence). The junction had 3 bases not matched to a gene; V was cut back by 5 bases and J by 7 bases.